The 30 T cell receptor beta chains listed next were all sequenced from one sample in a study of radiation and T cells in renal cell carcinoma. Indicated time point: baseline pretreatment blood. As to treatment: 15 Gy SBRT to primary tumor, nephrectomy 4 weeks later. Clones were read by immunoSEQ multiplex PCR, and TCRdb kept only the in-frame ones, dropping some. Of more than 95,000 clones listed, roughly 80% are singletons. The sample in question was blood, obtained from a patient whose treatment included radiotherapy and nephrectomy. The receptors stem from a woman in her sixties with renal cell carcinoma.

V is TRBV28 and J is TRBJ2-7, with TRBD1 matching over 9 bases. This CDR3 is built from 13 residues. CDR1 and CDR2 (germline): MDHEN, SYDVKM. Germline trimming cut 5 bases from V and 3 bases from J; bases unmatched to any gene: 2. The CDR3 bases are TGTGCCAGCAGTCCGACAGGGGGCTACGAGCAGTACTTC. This encodes CASSPTGGYEQYF. Full variable domain (remainder filled in from reference TRBV28 and TRBJ2-7): DVKVTQSSRYLVKRTGEKVFLECVQDMDHENMFWYRQDPGLGLRLIYFSYDVKMKEKGDIPEGYSVSREKKERFSLILESASTNQTSMYLCASSPTGGYEQYFGPGTRLTVT.

The genes are TRBV10-3 and TRBJ2-3, with D maybe TRBD2 (7 bases). Germline V gene sequence: CDR1 ENHRY, CDR2 SYGVKD. V was trimmed by 0 bases and J by 4 bases, leaving 14 bases between them. This CDR3 region has 16 residues. The CDR3 nucleotides are TGTGCCATCAGTGAGTCTAGTCGGGGGGCCGCAGATACGCAGTATTTT. Translating it yields CAISESSRGAADTQYF.

The chain carries TRBV9 and TRBJ2-3, with 9 bases matching TRBD2. This CDR3 spans 16 amino acids. Germline assignment: CDR1 SGDLS and CDR2 YYNGEE. V trimming: 3 bases; J trimming: 2 bases; junction bases outside the gene matches: 7. The CDR3 region has the DNA TGTGCCAGCAGCGCCTTAGCGGGAGTTGTCACAGATACGCAGTATTTT. This gives the protein CASSALAGVVTDTQYF.

As regards this clone: A read error may produce the germline difference seen at one junction end. The rearrangement links TRBV5-1 to TRBJ2-7; the D is unclear. The CDR3 contains 14 residues. Germline V gives CDR1 SGHRS, CDR2 YFSETQ. CDR3 coding DNA: TGCGCCAGCAGTTTGGACCTCGAGAGCTACGAGCAGTACTTC. It specifies CASSLDLESYEQYF. Supplemented by reference TRBV5-1 and TRBJ2-7, the full variable domain reads KAGVTQTPRYLIKTRGQQVTLSCSPISGHRSVSWYQQTPGQGLQFLFEYFSETQRNKGNFPGRFSGRQFSNSRSEMNVSTLELGDSALYLCASSLDLESYEQYFGPGTRLTVT.

This clone was seen a handful of times. The V and J genes are TRBV27 and TRBJ2-5; D may correspond to TRBD1 or TRBD2 (5 bases each). V lost 6 bases and J 5 bases, leaving 19 bases between the germline ends. Germline V CDR1 and CDR2: MNHEY, SMNVEV (reference sequence). The CDR3 contains 15 residues. In DNA, the CDR3 is TGTGCCAGCAGCCCCGGGACCTTAAAAGGGGAGACCCAGTACTTC. Amino acids: CASSPGTLKGETQYF.

The chain links TRBV21-1 to TRBJ2-4; the D segment call TRBD2 is taken from the table without a DNA check. TRBV21-1 is a known pseudogene. The CDR3 sequence is 15 residues long. The CDR3 nucleotides are TGTGCCAGCAGCAAAACCGGCGGGAGGATTTACATTCAGTACTTC. Translation: CASSKTGGRIYIQYF.

V gene TRBV4-1 combines with J gene TRBJ1-5, with a possible D match to TRBD1 (5 bases). The V gene lost 1 base and the J gene lost 5 bases, with 15 bases spanning the gap. The CDR3 is made up of 16 amino acids. Germline V gives CDR1 MGHRA, CDR2 YSYEKL. The chain's CDR3 is CASSQGSGDSHQPQHF. CDR3 in DNA: TGCGCCAGCAGCCAAGGATCAGGAGACAGTCATCAGCCCCAGCATTTT.

The J gene is TRBJ2-2, the V gene TRBV4-3; 13 nucleotides line up with TRBD2. CDR3 length: 16 amino acids. Germline trimming cut 4 bases from V and 5 bases from J; bases unmatched to any gene: 4. CDR1 LGHNA and CDR2 YSLEER come from the germline V gene. CDR3 sequence reads: CASSLGLAGVTGELFF. Written as DNA, the CDR3 is TGCGCCAGCAGCCTCGGACTAGCGGGGGTGACCGGGGAGCTGTTTTTT.

V and J are TRBV28 and TRBJ2-7, with a weak D call TRBD1 (6 bases). V was shortened by 1 base and J by 3 bases, with 13 bases between the two germline ends. This CDR3 comprises 15 residues. Germline V gene sequence: CDR1 MDHEN, CDR2 SYDVKM. The CDR3 region is CASSLSDRLNYEQYF. Here the CDR3 DNA reads TGTGCCAGCAGTTTATCCGACAGGTTAAACTACGAGCAGTACTTC. Using reference TRBV28 and TRBJ2-7 for the parts outside the CDR3, the full variable domain is DVKVTQSSRYLVKRTGEKVFLECVQDMDHENMFWYRQDPGLGLRLIYFSYDVKMKEKGDIPEGYSVSREKKERFSLILESASTNQTSMYLCASSLSDRLNYEQYFGPGTRLTVT.

In this sample, this clone turned up once. The DNA for the CDR3 is TGTGCCAGCAGCGTAGCTGGACAGGGGGCCGGGGGCGAGCAGTACTTC. It is translated as CASSVAGQGAGGEQYF. V usage is TRBV9 and J usage is TRBJ2-7, with TRBD1 matching over 11 bases. The V segment lost 0 bases and the J segment 6 bases; nucleotides outside the gene matches: 8. Per the germline V gene, CDR1 is SGDLS and CDR2 is YYNGEE. This CDR3 has 16 amino acids.

The chain joins TRBV19 to TRBJ1-3; no clear D gene. V dropped 0 bases and J dropped 4 bases, with 7 bases sitting between them. This CDR3 has 14 amino acids. Germline V gives CDR1 LNHDA, CDR2 SQIVND (reference sequence). CDR3 coding DNA: TGTGCCAGTAGTATAGATCCGTTAGGAAACACCATATATTTT. Encoded protein: CASSIDPLGNTIYF.

The chain is built from TRBV4-1 and TRBJ1-2; D remains unclear. Deletions cut 2 bases from V and 2 bases from J, with 15 bases between. Germline loops: CDR1 MGHRA, CDR2 YSYEKL. The CDR3 is made up of 16 amino acids. DNA of the CDR3: TGCGCCAGCAGCCAAACGGACGGCTCCTTCAACTATGGCTACACCTTC. Its translation: CASSQTDGSFNYGYTF.

The CDR3 DNA is TGTGCCAGCAGCCAAGATGCCAGCGGGGCATATTACGAGCAGTACTTC. Translating gives CASSQDASGAYYEQYF. This sequence joins TRBV4-2 and TRBJ2-7; 7 bases are a match to TRBD2. CDR1 is LGHNA, CDR2 YNFKEQ, per germline. The V segment lost 0 bases and the J segment 4 bases; nucleotides outside the gene matches: 9. The length of the CDR3 is 16 residues.

This clone was detected only once. The chain recombines TRBV19 with TRBJ1-2; 9 bases align to TRBD1. The CDR3 extends over 15 amino acids. Germline V gene data show CDR1 as LNHDA and CDR2 as SQIVND (reference sequence). The V and J ends lost 5 bases and 2 bases, in that order; junction bases with no gene match: 6. The DNA of the CDR3 is TGTGCCAGTAGTTCCCCCGGGACAGGGAACTATGGCTACACCTTC. This codes for CASSSPGTGNYGYTF.

The chain recombines TRBV7-9 with TRBJ2-7; TRBD1 agrees at 10 bases. The V gene end was trimmed by 6 bases and the J gene end by 3 bases; junction bases not matched to a gene: 8. Germline V lookup: CDR1 SEHNR, CDR2 FQNEAQ (reference sequence). CDR3 length: 15 residues. CDR3 loop: CASSTSGQGYYEQYF. DNA for the CDR3: TGTGCCAGCAGTACCTCGGGACAGGGGTACTACGAGCAGTACTTC.

This clone was detected a few times. This chain connects TRBV1 to TRBJ1-1. TRBV1 is a known pseudogene. The CDR3 sequence is 17 residues long. CDR3 loop: CTSSQDRRGFGNTEAFF. The CDR3 region has the DNA TGCACCAGCAGCCAAGATCGGCGGGGGTTCGGGAACACTGAAGCTTTCTTT.

The J gene is TRBJ2-2, the V gene TRBV5-6, with 11 bases identical to TRBD2. After removal of 1 base from V and 4 bases from J, the junction contained 6 bases not matched to a gene. CDR1 and CDR2 (germline): SGHDT, YYEEEE. The length of the CDR3 is 17 residues. The CDR3 loop is CASSLWLAGGSTGELFF. The CDR3 DNA reads as TGTGCCAGCAGCTTGTGGCTAGCGGGGGGCAGCACCGGGGAGCTGTTTTTT.

The chain recombines TRBV28 with TRBJ1-5; the match to TRBD1 covers 8 bases. From germline, CDR1 is MDHEN and CDR2 SYDVKM. There are 15 residues in the CDR3. J gave up 7 bases and V 6 bases, and 11 bases lay outside the gene matches. CDR3 amino acids: CASRSIGQGIQPQHF. The CDR3 nucleotides read TGTGCCAGCAGAAGTATCGGACAGGGCATCCAGCCCCAGCATTTT. Full variable domain (outside the CDR3, taken from reference TRBV28 and TRBJ1-5): DVKVTQSSRYLVKRTGEKVFLECVQDMDHENMFWYRQDPGLGLRLIYFSYDVKMKEKGDIPEGYSVSREKKERFSLILESASTNQTSMYLCASRSIGQGIQPQHFGDGTRLSIL.

This clone was detected only a few times. The chain joins TRBV19 to TRBJ2-5, with D perhaps matching TRBD2 (5 bases). The V end was cut by 5 bases, the J end by 5 bases, with 9 bases between. This CDR3 comprises 12 residues. Germline-derived CDR1 and CDR2 are LNHDA and SQIVND (reference sequence). In DNA, the CDR3 is TGTGCCAGTAGTCGGGGTCGTGAGACCCAGTACTTC. As protein: CASSRGRETQYF. Together with reference TRBV19 and TRBJ2-5, the CDR3 gives the full variable domain: DGGITQSPKYLFRKEGQNVTLSCEQNLNHDAMYWYRQDPGQGLRLIYYSQIVNDFQKGDIAEGYSVSREKKESFPLTVTSAQKNPTAFYLCASSRGRETQYFGPGTRLLVL.

Concerning this clone: This CDR3 is also generated by other DNA sequences in the sample. This chain uses TRBV29-1 with TRBJ2-1; TRBD2 matches 8 bases. The CDR3 has 13 amino acids. J was trimmed by 0 bases and V by 6 bases; bases with no gene match: 1. Germline V gives CDR1 SQVTM, CDR2 ANQGSEA. The CDR3 DNA reads TGCAGCGTCGGGACTAGCTCCTACAATGAGCAGTTCTTC. Protein product: CSVGTSSYNEQFF.

This chain joins TRBV5-1 and TRBJ1-1, with 7 nucleotides matching TRBD1. The germline V gene encodes CDR1 SGHRS and CDR2 YFSETQ. The CDR3 covers 14 residues. V dropped 1 base and J dropped 7; count of bases not matched to a gene: 7. CDR3 amino acids: CASSLREGANEAFF. The CDR3 DNA is TGCGCCAGCAGCTTGCGGGAGGGGGCAAATGAAGCTTTCTTT.

As to this clone: Different DNA sequences within this sample yield the same CDR3. The CDR3 DNA is TGCGCCAGCAGCTTGGGGACTAGCGGATCCTACGAGCAGTACTTC. This translates into CASSLGTSGSYEQYF. The gene calls are TRBV5-1 and TRBJ2-7, with 10 bases identical to TRBD2. The CDR3 loop spans 15 amino acids. The trim removed 0 bases at V and 1 base at J, leaving 1 base unmatched. Germline CDR1 SGHRS, CDR2 YFSETQ.

V is TRBV5-1 and J is TRBJ2-7; a weak D match, TRBD2 (5 bases). CDR3 length: 13 residues. V dropped 3 bases and J dropped 7 bases, with 14 bases sitting between them. The germline V gene encodes CDR1 SGHRS and CDR2 YFSETQ. The CDR3 region has the DNA TGCGCCAGCAGCTCTACTAGTTCAGGAGAGCAGTACTTC. Its translation: CASSSTSSGEQYF.

The chain recombines TRBV19 with TRBJ1-2; TRBD1 agrees at 8 bases. The CDR3 runs 17 residues. Germline values: CDR1 LNHDA, CDR2 SQIVND (reference sequence). The V gene end was trimmed by 6 bases and the J gene end by 3 bases; junction bases not matched to a gene: 15. The CDR3 coding sequence is TGTGCCAGTAGCCACGACGGGGTCCTGACAGGGGACTATGGCTACACCTTC. Protein sequence: CASSHDGVLTGDYGYTF.

This chain joins TRBV6-6 and TRBJ2-7; D not certain. This CDR3 has 13 residues. Germline CDR1 reads MNHNY; CDR2 reads SVGAGI (reference sequence). V dropped 3 bases and J dropped 1 base, with 7 bases sitting between them. CDR3 protein: CASSYRPSYEQYF. CDR3 nucleotide sequence: TGTGCCAGCAGTTATCGTCCATCCTACGAGCAGTACTTC.

The chain combines TRBV27 with TRBJ2-7; unclear D gene. The germline V gene encodes CDR1 MNHEY and CDR2 SMNVEV (reference sequence). This CDR3 region has 13 residues. With 9 bases removed from V and 0 bases from J, the gap between germline ends came to 12 bases. The CDR3 protein is CASNGVNSYEQYF. CDR3 coding DNA: TGTGCCAGTAATGGCGTAAACTCCTACGAGCAGTACTTC.

The chain links TRBV19 to TRBJ2-2, with D possibly being TRBD2 (5 bases). Germline V lookup: CDR1 LNHDA, CDR2 SQIVND (reference sequence). V was trimmed by 6 bases and J by 7 bases, leaving 18 bases between them. CDR3 length equals 15 residues. The CDR3 spells CASSPLDSSGGELFF. CDR3 sequence (DNA): TGTGCCAGTAGCCCCTTGGACTCAAGCGGCGGGGAGCTGTTTTTT.

This sequence joins TRBV5-6 and TRBJ1-1, with TRBD1 matching 9 bases. This CDR3 is 19 amino acids long. Germline V CDR1 and CDR2: SGHDT, YYEEEE. The trim removed 3 bases at V and 4 bases at J, leaving 19 bases unmatched. The chain's CDR3 is CASSSLLKSTGGAGTEAFF. The CDR3 bases are TGTGCCAGCAGCTCTCTTCTGAAATCCACAGGGGGCGCGGGCACTGAAGCTTTCTTT.

Only one count was recorded for this clone. The rearrangement uses TRBV7-2 and TRBJ1-1, with D tentatively TRBD1 (6 bases). Germline V gene data show CDR1 as SGHTA and CDR2 as FQGNSA. Between the trimmed V and J ends, which lost 4 bases and 0 bases, there was a span of 9 bases. The CDR3 has 14 residues. The CDR3 DNA is TGTGCCAGCAGCTCCGGGGGCATGAACACTGAAGCTTTCTTT. Its protein product is CASSSGGMNTEAFF.

The chain uses TRBV9 and TRBJ2-3; 8 bases fit TRBD2. Germline V gene data show CDR1 as SGDLS and CDR2 as YYNGEE. V lost 0 bases, J lost 0 bases, and 6 bases stayed unmatched. This CDR3 is 17 amino acids long. Here the CDR3 reads CASSVAGSGASTDTQYF. The CDR3 DNA reads as TGTGCCAGCAGCGTAGCGGGTAGCGGGGCTAGCACAGATACGCAGTATTTT.